The next 24 T cell receptor beta chains were all read from a single sample in a study of blood T cells in healthy people across ages. It was with a sample-barcoded 5' primer and a J-beta primer mix that a second PCR of about 7 to 12 cycles was run. Each CDR3 protein gets one entry after TCRdb re-called the 5' RACE reads with MiXCR. This sample has 1,800,000 or so distinct CDR3 sequences, with about two fifths found just once. Sequenced material: blood. These receptors were taken from a human donor in good health.

This chain links TRBV6-2 or TRBV6-3 with TRBJ1-2; tentative D call: TRBD1 (5 bases). Germline V gene data show CDR1 as MNHEY and CDR2 as SVGEGT. Trimming left V 7 bases short and J 5 bases short, with 11 bases between. This CDR3 is built from 12 residues. CDR3 residues: CASTDGGYGYTF. The CDR3 nucleotides are TGTGCCAGCACCGACGGGGGATATGGCTACACCTTC.

The chain joins TRBV5-5 to TRBJ2-2; a weak D match, TRBD2 (5 bases). Deletions cut 3 bases from V and 6 bases from J, with 18 bases between. The CDR3 is made up of 16 amino acids. Per the germline V gene, CDR1 is SGHKS and CDR2 is YYEKEE (reference sequence). CDR3 nucleotides: TGTGCCAGCAGCTCACCACCATTCTCCGGGGCCGGGGAGCTGTTTTTT. This codes for CASSSPPFSGAGELFF.

A note on this clonotype: Being one base from a much bigger clone, this may be a read error. CDR3 in amino acids: CAISGGGYNEQFF. In DNA form, the CDR3 reads TGTGCCATCAGTGGCGGGGGCTACAATGAGCAGTTCTTC. The chain couples TRBV10-3 to TRBJ2-1; 7 nucleotides agree with TRBD2. V shed 4 bases, J shed 3 bases, and the junction held 0 bases outside the gene matches. The length of the CDR3 is 13 residues. Germline V gene data show CDR1 as ENHRY and CDR2 as SYGVKD.

The V call is TRBV20-1, the J call TRBJ2-5; 12 nucleotides match TRBD2. CDR1 and CDR2 (germline): DFQATT, SNEGSKA (reference sequence). The junction had 2 bases not matched to a gene; V was cut back by 0 bases and J by 0 bases. The CDR3 loop spans 16 amino acids. CDR3 nucleotide sequence: TGCAGTGCTAGAGAAGGACTAGCGGGGTACCAAGAGACCCAGTACTTC. Encoded protein: CSAREGLAGYQETQYF.

This clonotype was observed a few times. This chain links TRBV10-3 with TRBJ2-7; 8 nucleotides match TRBD1. V lost 1 base and J lost 4; bases outside the gene matches: 15. Germline CDR1 and CDR2: ENHRY and SYGVKD. This CDR3 is 18 amino acids long. The CDR3 loop is CAISEFWNQGANSYEQYF. The CDR3 DNA reads TGTGCCATCAGTGAGTTCTGGAATCAGGGGGCAAATTCTTACGAGCAGTACTTC.

The V gene is TRBV7-2, the J gene TRBJ2-6, with 7 bases lining up with TRBD1. Germline V lookup: CDR1 SGHTA, CDR2 FQGNSA. The CDR3 length is 18 residues. V was pared by 1 base and J by 0 bases, with 6 bases of the junction left unmatched. DNA of the CDR3: TGTGCCAGCAGCTTAGGGGACAGAAGTCCCTCTGGGGCCAACGTCCTGACTTTC. Amino acids: CASSLGDRSPSGANVLTF.

This clonotype occurred a few times. This chain connects TRBV6-6 to TRBJ2-5; the match to TRBD1 covers 7 bases. The germline CDR1 and CDR2 sequences are MNHNY and SVGAGI (reference sequence). With V trimmed by 6 bases and J by 4 bases, 11 bases remained unmatched. The CDR3 sequence is 15 residues long. CDR3 sequence (DNA): TGTGCCAGCAGCATTTCAGAGGGGGCGCTAGAGACCCAGTACTTC. This encodes CASSISEGALETQYF.

Worth noting for this clonotype: This may arise from a read error, as a much more abundant clone is one base away. V gene TRBV29-1 combines with J gene TRBJ2-5; D may correspond to TRBD1 or TRBD2 (5 bases each). The germline gives CDR1 SQVTM, CDR2 ANQGSEA. The CDR3 totals 13 residues. Trimming cost V 2 bases and J 1 base, with 8 bases left between them. DNA for the CDR3: TGCAGCGTTGAATGGGACGGCCAAGAGACCCAGTACTTC. This gives the protein CSVEWDGQETQYF.

The rearrangement links TRBV2 to TRBJ2-1, with a tentative D call TRBD2 (7 bases). This CDR3 contains 14 residues. Trimming shortened V by 8 bases and J by 4 bases, and 15 bases separated the two germline ends. Germline assignment: CDR1 SNHLY and CDR2 FYNNEI. The CDR3: CASEAGAQYNEQFF. The CDR3 DNA reads TGTGCCAGCGAGGCGGGGGCCCAATACAATGAGCAGTTCTTC.

This chain uses TRBV20-1 with TRBJ2-7, with D maybe TRBD2 (5 bases). Germline values: CDR1 DFQATT, CDR2 SNEGSKA (reference sequence). Trimming stripped 0 bases from V and 3 bases from J, with 15 bases between. The CDR3 runs 15 residues. CDR3 coding DNA: TGCAGTGCTAGAGATGGGCGGGCGGGTTACTACGAGCAGTACTTC. It encodes CSARDGRAGYYEQYF.

This chain links TRBV15 with TRBJ2-7, with 7 bases fitting TRBD2. V lost 5 bases, J lost 3 bases, and 13 bases stayed unmatched. The germline V gene encodes CDR1 LNHNV and CDR2 YYDKDF (reference sequence). The length of the CDR3 is 16 residues. For the CDR3, the DNA is TGTGCCACCAGCTCGGACCGGGGGGACCGGTACTACGAGCAGTACTTC. This encodes CATSSDRGDRYYEQYF.

This clonotype was counted a few times. The chain combines TRBV10-3 with TRBJ1-2, with D tentatively TRBD1 (5 bases). CDR1 is ENHRY, CDR2 SYGVKD, per germline. The CDR3 is 11 amino acids. V was clipped by 8 bases and J by 3 bases, with 7 bases between them. The CDR3 coding sequence is TGTGCCATCGGGGGGGACTATGGCTACACCTTC. This codes for CAIGGDYGYTF.

The rearrangement uses TRBV5-5 and TRBJ1-5; D is ambiguous. Germline V lookup: CDR1 SGHKS, CDR2 YYEKEE (reference sequence). Trimming removed 5 bases at V and 1 base at J, with 10 bases between. This CDR3 comprises 14 residues. The DNA for the CDR3 is TGTGCCAGCAGATTAACAGCCAGCAATCAGCCCCAGCATTTT. Translated: CASRLTASNQPQHF. The full variable domain, its missing parts supplied by reference TRBV5-5 and TRBJ1-5, is DAGVTQSPTHLIKTRGQQVTLRCSPISGHKSVSWYQQVLGQGPQFIFQYYEKEERGRGNFPDRFSARQFPNYSSELNVNALLLGDSALYLCASRLTASNQPQHFGDGTRLSIL.

The chain employs TRBV20-1 and TRBJ2-2; possibly TRBD1 for D (6 bases). Germline-derived CDR1 and CDR2 are DFQATT and SNEGSKA (reference sequence). V lost 5 bases and J lost 6, with 16 bases in between. CDR3 length equals 14 residues. The chain's CDR3 is CSASPGTLPGELFF. CDR3 sequence (DNA): TGCAGTGCTTCCCCCGGGACATTACCCGGGGAGCTGTTTTTT.

This clonotype was counted a few times. The chain links TRBV20-1 to TRBJ2-1; 9 nucleotides agree with TRBD2. The CDR3 loop spans 16 amino acids. V gave up 6 bases and J gave up 5 bases; unmatched junction bases: 14. Germline assignment: CDR1 DFQATT and CDR2 SNEGSKA (reference sequence). CDR3 in DNA: TGCAGTGCCCTTATCCAGGGCGGGGGGGCGGACAATGAGCAGTTCTTC. Translating it yields CSALIQGGGADNEQFF.

The chain links TRBV27 to TRBJ2-1; 7 bases map to TRBD2. CDR1 is MNHEY, CDR2 SMNVEV, per germline (reference sequence). V gave up 3 bases and J gave up 10 bases; unmatched junction bases: 12. This CDR3 is 15 amino acids long. This CDR3 reads CASSFSLAGVGEQFF. The CDR3 DNA reads TGTGCCAGCAGTTTCTCGCTGGCGGGGGTAGGAGAGCAGTTCTTC.

In the case of this clonotype: A much larger clone lies one base from this, so it may be a read error. The chain recombines TRBV7-3 with TRBJ2-6; 7 nucleotides agree with TRBD1. Germline CDR1 SGHTA, CDR2 FQGTGA. The CDR3 length is 18 residues. Here the CDR3 reads CASSSTPTGPSGADVLTF. CDR3 sequence (DNA): TGTGCCAGCAGCTCTACCCCGACAGGGCCCTCTGGGGCCGACGTCCTGACTTTC.

The chain employs TRBV7-2 and TRBJ2-1, with TRBD1 identical over 7 bases. This CDR3 spans 15 amino acids. The V gene end was trimmed by 5 bases and the J gene end by 3 bases; junction bases not matched to a gene: 7. The germline V gene has CDR1 SGHTA and CDR2 FQGNSA. DNA of the CDR3: TGTGCCAGCAGCGGAACGGGACAGAACTACAATGAGCAGTTCTTC. As protein: CASSGTGQNYNEQFF.

In its sample, this clonotype was seen many times. The chain joins TRBV20-1 to TRBJ2-1, with 9 bases that match TRBD2. V lost 3 bases to trimming and J lost 6 bases; unmatched junction nucleotides: 6. This CDR3 spans 14 amino acids. Germline V gene sequence: CDR1 DFQATT, CDR2 SNEGSKA (reference sequence). The CDR3 reads CSASLAGGRNEQFF. CDR3 DNA: TGCAGTGCTAGTTTGGCGGGGGGGCGCAATGAGCAGTTCTTC.

The chain is built from TRBV5-1 and TRBJ2-4; 9 positions agree with TRBD1. The germline CDR1 and CDR2 sequences are SGHRS and YFSETQ. The CDR3 sequence is 14 residues long. Unmatched junction bases numbered 5, after V lost 4 bases and J lost 6 bases. This chain's CDR3 is CASSRTGVLNIQYF. DNA for the CDR3: TGCGCCAGCAGCCGGACAGGGGTCCTAAACATTCAGTACTTC.

The chain combines TRBV5-5 with TRBJ1-6; D is possibly TRBD1 (5 bases). This CDR3 has 17 amino acids. Between the trimmed V and J ends, which lost 0 bases and 2 bases, there was a span of 12 bases. The germline V gene encodes CDR1 SGHKS and CDR2 YYEKEE (reference sequence). This CDR3 reads CASSLVFGTAYNSPLHF. The CDR3 DNA reads TGTGCCAGCAGCTTGGTATTTGGGACTGCCTATAATTCACCCCTCCACTTT.

This clonotype was seen only a few times. The chain combines TRBV11-1 with TRBJ2-5, with 7 bases matching TRBD1. The CDR3 loop spans 15 amino acids. V gave up 5 bases and J gave up 2 bases; unmatched junction bases: 8. In germline, CDR1 is SGHAT, CDR2 FQDESV (reference sequence). The CDR3 nucleotides read TGTGCCAGCAGCCCCCGGGACAGTTTACAAGAGACCCAGTACTTC. Its protein product is CASSPRDSLQETQYF.

The gene calls are TRBV20-1 and TRBJ1-2, with D unclear. CDR1 is DFQATT, CDR2 SNEGSKA, per germline (reference sequence). The CDR3 is 13 residues long. With 0 bases removed from V and 8 bases from J, the gap between germline ends came to 13 bases. CDR3 sequence (DNA): TGCAGTGCTAGAGATTGGGCAGTAGAGGGCTACACCTTC. Amino acids: CSARDWAVEGYTF.

The rearrangement links TRBV20-1 to TRBJ2-1; unclear D gene. Trimming pared 3 bases from V and 9 bases from J, leaving 12 bases between. Germline CDR1 is DFQATT and CDR2 is SNEGSKA (reference sequence). The CDR3 totals 12 residues. In DNA, the CDR3 is TGCAGTGCTAGGGAGTCCGGGCTTGAGCAGTTCTTC. The encoded protein is CSARESGLEQFF.